Each of the 31 T cell receptor beta chains below was sequenced from the same sample in a study of CD8 T cells in ankylosing spondylitis. TCRdb analysed the 5' RACE reads with MiXCR anew, one entry per CDR3 protein. The data hold some 37,000 distinct CDR3 sequences, with about 6.3% observed a single time. The specimen sequenced was blood, either unsorted or a sorted T cell fraction (not recorded which). These receptors originate from a male donor with ankylosing spondylitis or in good health (not recorded which).

In this sample, this clonotype turned up many times. The chain employs TRBV6-5 and TRBJ1-6, with 10 bases fitting TRBD1. This CDR3 has 14 residues. Germline loops: CDR1 MNHEY, CDR2 SVGAGI. V dropped 6 bases and J dropped 8; count of bases not matched to a gene: 4. CDR3 DNA sequence: TGTGCCAGCAGCTATGGGACAGGGGATTCACCCCTCCACTTT. Its protein is CASSYGTGDSPLHF.

This clonotype was counted at least ten times. CDR3 residues: CASSPEELEYF. Written as DNA, the CDR3 is TGTGCCAGCAGTCCCGAGGAACTTGAGTACTTC. This chain connects TRBV2 to TRBJ2-7; D not resolved. The CDR3 runs to 11 residues. The V end lost 5 bases, the J end lost 11 bases, and 13 bases lay between the germline ends. Germline assignment: CDR1 SNHLY and CDR2 FYNNEI.

This clonotype has ten or more counts. The chain carries TRBV20-1 and TRBJ2-7; possibly TRBD1 for D (5 bases). The CDR3 has 13 residues. The V and J ends lost 3 bases and 0 bases respectively, with 9 bases between them. CDR1 is DFQATT and CDR2 is SNEGSKA in the germline V gene (reference sequence). CDR3: CSASQGVSYEQYF. CDR3 nucleotides: TGCAGTGCTAGTCAGGGCGTCTCCTACGAGCAGTACTTC.

The sample holds many counts of this clonotype. CDR3 in DNA: TGTGCCAGCAGTTCCCAACAGGGTCGAGAGACCCAGTACTTC. Protein product: CASSSQQGRETQYF. The chain employs TRBV6-5 and TRBJ2-5; D is perhaps TRBD1 (6 bases). CDR3 length: 14 amino acids. Trimming took 4 bases from V and 4 from J, leaving 13 bases between them. Germline values: CDR1 MNHEY, CDR2 SVGAGI.

Ten or more counts support this clonotype. The genes are TRBV5-1 and TRBJ2-2; D is uncertain. The CDR3 is 13 amino acids. The germline V gene has CDR1 SGHRS and CDR2 YFSETQ. V gave up 2 bases and J gave up 4 bases, with 6 bases separating them. This chain's CDR3 is CASSLAFTGELFF. Written as DNA, the CDR3 is TGCGCCAGCAGCTTAGCGTTCACCGGGGAGCTGTTTTTT.

This clonotype was seen repeatedly, ten times or more. The V call is TRBV29-1, the J call TRBJ2-1; tentative D call: TRBD1 (7 bases). The length of the CDR3 is 15 residues. V lost 3 bases and J lost 9, with 21 bases in between. The V gene's germline CDR1 is SQVTM and CDR2 ANQGSEA. CDR3 sequence reads: CSVESEGAVSLEQFF. As DNA, the CDR3 is TGCAGCGTTGAGTCGGAGGGGGCGGTTTCTCTTGAGCAGTTCTTC.

This clonotype appeared many times. This chain joins TRBV15 and TRBJ2-5; D not certain. CDR1 is LNHNV, CDR2 YYDKDF, per germline (reference sequence). This CDR3 is built from 13 residues. V was trimmed by 1 base and J by 3 bases, leaving 6 bases between them. The CDR3, as DNA: TGTGCCACCAGCAGAGGAAAGAAAGAGACCCAGTACTTC. Translation gives CATSRGKKETQYF.

This clonotype was found many times. The chain joins TRBV28 to TRBJ1-2; unclear D gene. The CDR3 has 13 amino acids. Germline CDR1 and CDR2: MDHEN and SYDVKM. The germline V and J ends were trimmed by 7 bases and 4 bases, with 13 bases remaining between them. This CDR3 is CASKVRARYGYTF. DNA for the CDR3: TGTGCCAGCAAGGTTAGGGCCCGCTATGGCTACACCTTC.

This clonotype was counted many times. The chain carries TRBV6-1 and TRBJ2-2; D perhaps matches TRBD2 (5 bases). CDR1 is MNHNS and CDR2 is SASEGT in the germline V gene. CDR3 size: 17 residues. Between the trimmed V and J ends, which lost 4 bases and 2 bases, there was a span of 17 bases. The DNA of the CDR3 is TGTGCCAGCAGTGGCTATGAGGGATCGGAAAACACCGGGGAGCTGTTTTTT. This gives the protein CASSGYEGSENTGELFF.

There are many counts of this clonotype. J is TRBJ2-7 and V is TRBV10-3; TRBD1 aligns across 10 bases. J lost 5 bases, V lost 11 bases, and 6 bases had no gene match. Germline V gene data show CDR1 as ENHRY and CDR2 as SYGVKD. The CDR3 is 12 residues long. CDR3 region: CALRDRGNEQYF. The CDR3 nucleotides are TGTGCCCTCCGGGACAGGGGCAACGAGCAGTACTTC.

The V gene is TRBV7-9, the J gene TRBJ2-6, with D uncertain. CDR3 size: 17 residues. V was cut by 2 bases and J by 0 bases, with 11 bases left in between. Germline lookup yields CDR1 SEHNR and CDR2 FQNEAQ (reference sequence). The CDR3 bases are TGTGCCAGCAGCTTAATCGGCAGCAACTCTGGGGCCAACGTCCTGACTTTC. Translated: CASSLIGSNSGANVLTF.

This clonotype was recorded at least ten times. In DNA form, the CDR3 reads TGCGCCAGCGGATGGGGCGGGAGGGCCCTCAATGAGCAGTTCTTC. Protein sequence: CASGWGGRALNEQFF. The genes are TRBV4-1 and TRBJ2-1; TRBD2 matches at 9 bases. V lost 8 bases, J lost 6 bases, and 11 bases stayed unmatched. CDR3 length: 15 residues. The V gene's germline CDR1 is MGHRA and CDR2 YSYEKL.

This clonotype was seen at least ten times. The chain couples TRBV7-9 to TRBJ1-1; tentatively, D is TRBD1 (6 bases). This CDR3 contains 13 residues. From germline, CDR1 is SEHNR and CDR2 FQNEAQ (reference sequence). Trimming cost V 5 bases and J 4 bases, with 11 bases left between them. The CDR3 DNA reads TGTGCCAGCAGCCCTCGACAGGCCACTGAAGCTTTCTTT. Protein: CASSPRQATEAFF.

This clonotype has at least ten counts. The chain links TRBV6-1 to TRBJ1-5; D uncertain. V lost 6 bases and J lost 5, with 17 bases in between. From germline, CDR1 is MNHNS and CDR2 SASEGT. The CDR3 has 15 amino acids. The CDR3 region is CASSFRGRTDQPQHF. CDR3 coding DNA: TGTGCCAGCAGCTTTCGTGGACGGACCGATCAGCCCCAGCATTTT.

This clonotype has ten or more counts. The rearrangement links TRBV20-1 to TRBJ2-7, with D tentatively TRBD2 (6 bases). CDR3 length: 14 residues. Trimming removed 2 bases from V and 6 bases from J, with 17 bases in between. Looked up from germline, CDR1 is DFQATT and CDR2 is SNEGSKA (reference sequence). CDR3 sequence reads: CSARPREVLAEQYF. Here the CDR3 DNA reads TGCAGTGCTAGACCGAGGGAGGTTTTGGCCGAGCAGTACTTC.

The chain employs TRBV6-1 and TRBJ1-3; TRBD1 aligns across 7 bases. The CDR3 is 15 amino acids. Looked up from germline, CDR1 is MNHNS and CDR2 is SASEGT. Unmatched junction bases numbered 8, after V lost 5 bases and J lost 4 bases. The DNA of the CDR3 is TGTGCCAGCAGTCGGGGACAGTTGGGCGGAAACACCATATATTTT. As protein: CASSRGQLGGNTIYF.

This clonotype has ten or more counts. The V call is TRBV5-1, the J call TRBJ2-2; no reliable D call. The germline CDR1 and CDR2 sequences are SGHRS and YFSETQ. This CDR3 has 15 amino acids. V lost 4 bases and J 5 bases, leaving 15 bases between the germline ends. CDR3 DNA: TGCGCCAGCAGCACATATAGTGCGCAAACCGGGGAGCTGTTTTTT. Translated, it gives CASSTYSAQTGELFF.

This clonotype was observed many times. The rearrangement links TRBV6-4 to TRBJ2-1; unclear D gene. The CDR3 consists of 13 residues. Germline CDR1 MRHNA, CDR2 SNTAGT. Trimming took off 8 bases at V and 5 bases at J, with 13 bases between the two ends. The CDR3 sequence is CASAKGPNNEQFF. CDR3 DNA sequence: TGTGCCAGCGCGAAAGGGCCAAACAATGAGCAGTTCTTC.

This clonotype was counted ten times or more. The J gene is TRBJ2-3, the V gene TRBV29-1; 7 bases map to TRBD1. Germline CDR1 is SQVTM and CDR2 is ANQGSEA. CDR3 length: 13 amino acids. The V and J ends lost 3 bases and 6 bases, in that order; junction bases with no gene match: 6. DNA for the CDR3: TGCAGCGTTGAGAGCCCGACAGGGGATACGCAGTATTTT. This gives the protein CSVESPTGDTQYF.

The table lists this clonotype with many counts. This rearrangement joins TRBV12-3 or TRBV12-4 to TRBJ2-3; D not certain. The CDR3 has 14 residues. V was trimmed by 3 bases and J by 1 base, leaving 8 bases between them. The CDR3 DNA is TGTGCCAGCAGTTTCCGCCAGGGCACAGATACGCAGTATTTT. Its translation: CASSFRQGTDTQYF.

This clonotype came up many times. The chain employs TRBV7-2 and TRBJ2-1, with D possibly TRBD2 on 5 matching bases. Germline V gene lookup returns CDR1 SGHTA and CDR2 FQGNSA. This CDR3 is built from 16 residues. Trimming pared 2 bases from V and 1 base from J, leaving 12 bases between. CDR3 nucleotides: TGTGCCAGCAGCTTACCCGGACTGGGGTCCTACAATGAGCAGTTCTTC. This encodes CASSLPGLGSYNEQFF.

The chain uses TRBV4-1 and TRBJ2-7, with D possibly being TRBD1 (6 bases). CDR3 length equals 15 residues. Trimming took 1 base from V and 4 from J, leaving 14 bases between them. Germline CDR1 and CDR2: MGHRA and YSYEKL. CDR3 coding DNA: TGCGCCAGCAGCCAAGGTGCAGGGGAAAGGTACGAGCAGTACTTC. It specifies CASSQGAGERYEQYF.

As to this clonotype: One end of the junction fails to match germline, which may point to a read error. The chain joins TRBV15 to TRBJ1-5; D is undetermined. This CDR3 has 15 residues. Germline CDR1 is LNHNV and CDR2 is YYDKDF (reference sequence). CDR3 residues: CTTSRDWSSNQHQHF. In DNA, the CDR3 is TGTACCACCAGCAGAGATTGGAGTAGCAATCAGCACCAGCATTTT. Variable domain in full (rest from reference TRBV15 and TRBJ1-5): DAMVIQNPRYQVTQFGKPVTLSCSQTLNHNVMYWYQQKSSQAPKLLFHYYDKDFNNEADTPDNFQSRRPNTSFCFLDIRSPGLGDTAMYLCTTSRDWSSNQHQHFGDGTRLSIL.

This clonotype showed up many times. The V and J genes are TRBV12-3 or TRBV12-4 and TRBJ2-1; D unresolved. This CDR3 comprises 11 residues. The V and J ends lost 2 bases and 14 bases respectively, with 10 bases between them. CDR3 sequence reads: CASSLREGKFF. The CDR3 region has the DNA TGTGCCAGCAGTTTAAGGGAAGGCAAGTTCTTC.

This clonotype was seen repeatedly, ten times or more. This chain's CDR3 is CAISADTYQPQHF. CDR3 DNA sequence: TGTGCCATCAGTGCCGACACCTATCAGCCCCAGCATTTT. The chain is built from TRBV10-3 and TRBJ1-5; D is unclear. Germline V gene data show CDR1 as ENHRY and CDR2 as SYGVKD. CDR3 length: 13 amino acids. V lost 4 bases and J 5 bases, leaving 9 bases between the germline ends.

This clonotype was detected many times. V and J are TRBV24-1 and TRBJ1-2; a possible D gene is TRBD1 (5 bases). Germline-derived CDR1 and CDR2 are KGHDR and SFDVKD. This CDR3 has 14 residues. The ends were cut back, 1 base at V and 8 bases at J, with 13 bases in the middle. The chain's CDR3 is CATSDLRGLEGYTF. CDR3 coding DNA: TGTGCCACCAGTGATTTAAGGGGCTTGGAAGGCTACACCTTC.

This clonotype was found many times. Given a much more abundant clone one base away, this may be a read error. This sequence joins TRBV2 and TRBJ1-5; a possible D gene is TRBD1 (6 bases). The CDR3 consists of 13 residues. The germline gives CDR1 SNHLY, CDR2 FYNNEI. The V end lost 6 bases, the J end lost 4 bases, and 10 bases lay between the germline ends. CDR3 region: CASRGTRNQPQHF. DNA of the CDR3: TGTGCCAGCAGGGGGACAAGGAATCAGCCCCAGCATTTT.

This clonotype was counted many times. J is TRBJ2-7 and V is TRBV10-1, with D possibly matching TRBD2 (6 bases). The CDR3 has 13 amino acids. V was clipped by 4 bases and J by 0 bases, with 7 bases between them. The germline V gene encodes CDR1 WNHNN and CDR2 SYGVQD (reference sequence). The CDR3, as DNA: TGCGCCAGCAGTGGGACTAACTCCTACGAGCAGTACTTC. Amino acids: CASSGTNSYEQYF.

This clonotype was observed at least ten times. The chain joins TRBV28 to TRBJ2-7, with 7 bases matching TRBD1. The CDR3 covers 15 residues. The germline gives CDR1 MDHEN, CDR2 SYDVKM. The ends lost 8 bases at V and 7 bases at J; junction bases unmatched: 17. In nucleotides, the CDR3 is TGTGCCAGCCCCCCCCGGGACAGCGTGTTCGGGGAGCAGTACTTC. It is translated as CASPPRDSVFGEQYF.

J is TRBJ2-7 and V is TRBV20-1, with TRBD2 matching 8 bases. Trimming cost V 3 bases and J 3 bases; bases outside gene matches: 7. The CDR3 runs to 14 residues. CDR1 is DFQATT, CDR2 SNEGSKA, per germline (reference sequence). Written as DNA, the CDR3 is TGCAGTGCTAGTTGGCGGACTAGCCTCTACGAGCAGTACTTC. It specifies CSASWRTSLYEQYF.

This clonotype was recorded many times. J is TRBJ1-1 and V is TRBV20-1; D not resolved. The germline V and J ends were trimmed by 1 base and 1 base, with 7 bases remaining between them. CDR3 size: 13 residues. The germline gives CDR1 DFQATT, CDR2 SNEGSKA (reference sequence). The CDR3 DNA follows: TGCAGTGCTAGAGTTCAGACGAACACTGAAGCTTTCTTT. Translation: CSARVQTNTEAFF.